The 8 T cell receptor beta chains listed next were all sequenced from one sample in a study of cytomegalovirus exposure and HLA in healthy donors. The PCR employed 60 Vbeta primers together with 13 Jbeta primers. This table comes from immunoSEQ multiplex PCR, and its TCRdb copy is limited to in-frame clones, with some not included. This table has 150,000 to 180,000 clones, roughly 80% appearing once. Input material: PBMCs. All receptors come from a man younger than 45 in good health and CMV-seropositive.

The genes are TRBV21-1 and TRBJ2-2; the D call TRBD2 from the table was never checked on the DNA. TRBV21-1 is labeled a pseudogene. The CDR3 runs to 21 residues. The CDR3 loop is CASSKGEWGTSGKGDTGELFF. CDR3 bases: TGTGCCAGCAGCAAAGGAGAATGGGGGACTAGCGGTAAGGGGGACACCGGGGAGCTGTTTTTT.

In DNA form, the CDR3 reads TGTGCCAGCAGCTCGGGAACGAACTCCGAGCAGTACTTC. It specifies CASSSGTNSEQYF. J is TRBJ2-5 and V is TRBV11-3, with D perhaps matching TRBD2 (5 bases). The DNA end is a closer match to TRBJ2-7, so the J assignment may be wrong. CDR3 size: 13 residues. The germline V gene has CDR1 SGHNT and CDR2 YENEEA.

The gene calls are TRBV7-9 and TRBJ2-3; D is perhaps TRBD1 (6 bases). Germline V gives CDR1 SEHNR, CDR2 FQNEAQ (reference sequence). The CDR3 has 14 amino acids. Trimming removed 3 bases from V and 2 bases from J, with 9 bases in between. The CDR3 protein is CASSLGATTDTQYF. In nucleotides, the CDR3 is TGTGCCAGCAGCTTGGGGGCCACCACAGATACGCAGTATTTT. Full variable domain (remainder filled in from reference TRBV7-9 and TRBJ2-3): DTGVSQNPRHKITKRGQNVTFRCDPISEHNRLYWYRQTLGQGPEFLTYFQNEAQLEKSRLLSDRFSAERPKGSFSTLEIQRTEQGDSAMYLCASSLGATTDTQYFGPGTRLTVL.

The chain is built from TRBV27 and TRBJ2-2; 7 bases fit TRBD2. The CDR3 extends over 17 amino acids. Germline CDR1 reads MNHEY; CDR2 reads SMNVEV (reference sequence). V dropped 4 bases and J dropped 6; count of bases not matched to a gene: 14. CDR3 residues: CASSSPARGGFAGELFF. The CDR3 region has the DNA TGTGCCAGCAGTTCCCCGGCTCGCGGGGGATTTGCCGGGGAGCTGTTTTTT.

This clone showed up just a few times. The rearrangement joins TRBV6-5 to TRBJ2-5, with TRBD1 matching over 8 bases. Germline V gene lookup returns CDR1 MNHEY and CDR2 SVGAGI. This CDR3 spans 13 amino acids. The ends lost 6 bases at V and 5 bases at J; junction bases unmatched: 5. As DNA, the CDR3 is TGTGCCAGCAGGAGGACAGGGAAGGAGACCCAGTACTTC. Translated, it gives CASRRTGKETQYF.

Concerning this clone: An end of the junction does not agree with germline; a read error may underlie this. The sample contains more than one DNA sequence encoding this CDR3. The CDR3 region has the DNA TGTGCCAGCAGCCAAGATGGTCCTAGCGGGTTCTATACCGGAGAGCTGTTTTTT. It specifies CASSQDGPSGFYTGELFF. This chain connects TRBV4-2 to TRBJ2-2; 8 bases agree with TRBD2. The germline V gene encodes CDR1 LGHNA and CDR2 YNFKEQ. The CDR3 covers 18 residues.

The chain has TRBV7-9 and TRBJ2-1, with D maybe TRBD1 (5 bases). Germline CDR1 SEHNR, CDR2 FQNEAQ (reference sequence). Trimming removed 2 bases at V and 5 bases at J, with 7 bases between. CDR3 size: 13 residues. The CDR3 spells CASSLQGHNEQFF. The CDR3 DNA reads TGTGCCAGCAGCTTACAGGGTCACAATGAGCAGTTCTTC.

This sequence joins TRBV2 and TRBJ2-1, with 12 positions matching TRBD2. Germline V CDR1 and CDR2: SNHLY, FYNNEI. The CDR3 contains 15 residues. V shed 6 bases and J 7 bases; nucleotides not matched to a gene: 7. CDR3 residues: CASRGRLAGDNEQFF. CDR3 sequence (DNA): TGTGCCAGCAGAGGTAGACTAGCGGGAGATAATGAGCAGTTCTTC.